This T cell receptor beta chain was retrieved from a study of a mutant IDH1 vaccine in newly diagnosed glioma. Study-level background: Treated patients, roughly 62% male and about 38% female, averaged roughly 40 years of age. Patients previously underwent radiotherapy, temozolomide, or both, and most underwent both.

Time point indicated: week 47, end of study. A single vaccine dose contained 300 ug of mutant IDH1 20-mer peptide, and topical imiquimod was used with it. Data came from immunoSEQ multiplex PCR; TCRdb stores just in-frame clones and leaves some out. The sample holds around 11,000 clones, 81% seen once. A note on this clone: Its cognate antigen is unknown.

This TCR was sampled from a man under 40 with glioma. Here the sequenced sample was PBMCs, taken from a glioma patient whose treatment included an IDH1 peptide vaccine.

CDR3 in DNA: TGTGCCATCAGTGAGTCCCCTAGTAGGGATGAGCAGTTCTTC. It translates to CAISESPSRDEQFF. The rearrangement uses TRBV10-3 and TRBJ2-1; no reliable D call. This CDR3 has 14 residues. CDR1 ENHRY and CDR2 SYGVKD come from the germline V gene. The V end was cut by 0 bases, the J end by 8 bases, with 11 bases between.